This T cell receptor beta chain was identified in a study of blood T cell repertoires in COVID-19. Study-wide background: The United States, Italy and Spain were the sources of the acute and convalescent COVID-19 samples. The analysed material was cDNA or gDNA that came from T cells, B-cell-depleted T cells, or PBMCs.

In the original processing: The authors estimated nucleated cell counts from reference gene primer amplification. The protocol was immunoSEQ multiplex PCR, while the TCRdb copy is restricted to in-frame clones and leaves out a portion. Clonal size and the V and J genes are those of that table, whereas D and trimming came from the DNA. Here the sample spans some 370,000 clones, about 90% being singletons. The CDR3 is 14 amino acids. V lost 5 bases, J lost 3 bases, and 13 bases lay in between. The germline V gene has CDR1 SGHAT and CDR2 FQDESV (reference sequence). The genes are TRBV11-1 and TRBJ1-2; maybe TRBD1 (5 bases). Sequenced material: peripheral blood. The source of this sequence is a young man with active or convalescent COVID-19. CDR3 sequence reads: CASSMGLNDYGYTF. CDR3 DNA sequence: TGTGCCAGCAGCATGGGACTGAACGACTATGGCTACACCTTC.